The T cell receptor (beta chain) described here comes from a study of T cell repertoires in cytomegalovirus infection (dated by TCRdb to between 2017 and 2020). Some background on the complete study: Peptide stimulations targeted recently identified HLA-C-restricted CMV epitopes, whose presentation resists viral immunomodulation, together with well-studied HLA-B-restricted epitopes. Donor HLA type was relevant to the analysis, because carriage of CMV infection together with the matching HLA type was indicated by public TCR beta signatures. The investigation overall reported the following: Cumulative frequency of public TCR beta family members discriminated carriers of CMV infection plus the relevant HLA type in this cohort and an independent 352-donor cohort. In the ex vivo response, HLA-C-restricted CMV-specific TCR beta clonotypes were dominant, and in two of eight donors the single most frequent clonotype came from this HLA-C-restricted group.

The CDR1 and CDR2 encoded by the germline V gene are SGHTA and FQGNSA. V has 7 bases trimmed and J has 6 bases trimmed; junction bases matching no gene number 10. The CDR3 measures 15 amino acids from cysteine to phenylalanine. Left in the record is the CDR3 DNA by itself, 45 bases read in frame from the first base. The sample's treatment or condition label, in plain terms: in vitro stimulation with specific CMV peptide epitopes to enrich CMV-specific T cells. This clonotype was detected only a few times. Its antigen has not been determined. The sample holds no much larger clone one base away, and base qualities are not on file. Sequencing used an Illumina HiSeq 1500. TCRdb took the public reads, trimmed them with fastp at Q25, ran MiXCR for clone calling and kept in-frame beta chains. Every distinct CDR3 protein forms one entry, paired with its most common genes and DNA. In all, the sample holds some 590,000 distinct CDR3 sequences, and roughly 42% of those were seen once. More than 40% of the sample is held by the ten biggest clonotypes.

Rearrangement joined TRBV7-2 to TRBJ2-1; the junction holds 9 bases that match TRBD2. The sequenced sample was cultured PBMCs, obtained from culture after CMV antigen stimulation. This clonotype was sampled from a human donor in good health (CMV status not recorded). Some clones in this sample may be carry-over from other donors' samples. The encoded CDR3 is CASISGTSYSNEQFF. The bases are TGTGCCAGCATCTCCGGGACTAGCTATTCCAATGAGCAGTTCTTC. With all but the CDR3 taken from the reference TRBV7-2 and TRBJ2-1 genes, the full variable domain is: GAGVSQSPSNKVTEKGKDVELRCDPISGHTALYWYRQSLGQGLEFLIYFQGNSAPDKSGLPSDRFSAERTGGSVSTLTIQRTQQEDSAVYLCASISGTSYSNEQFFGPGTRLTVL.